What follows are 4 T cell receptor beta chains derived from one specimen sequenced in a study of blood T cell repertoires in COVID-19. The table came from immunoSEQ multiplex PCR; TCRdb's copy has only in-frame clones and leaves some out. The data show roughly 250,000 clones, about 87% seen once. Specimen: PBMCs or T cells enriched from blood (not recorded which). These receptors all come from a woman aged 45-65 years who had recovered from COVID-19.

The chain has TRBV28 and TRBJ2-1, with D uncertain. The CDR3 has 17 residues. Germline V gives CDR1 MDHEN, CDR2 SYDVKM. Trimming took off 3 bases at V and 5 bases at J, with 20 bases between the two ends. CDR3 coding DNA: TGTGCCAGCAGTTTCGTGATTGGCGCGACTGGCGACAATGAGCAGTTCTTC. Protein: CASSFVIGATGDNEQFF. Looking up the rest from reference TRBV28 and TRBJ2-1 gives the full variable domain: DVKVTQSSRYLVKRTGEKVFLECVQDMDHENMFWYRQDPGLGLRLIYFSYDVKMKEKGDIPEGYSVSREKKERFSLILESASTNQTSMYLCASSFVIGATGDNEQFFGPGTRLTVL.

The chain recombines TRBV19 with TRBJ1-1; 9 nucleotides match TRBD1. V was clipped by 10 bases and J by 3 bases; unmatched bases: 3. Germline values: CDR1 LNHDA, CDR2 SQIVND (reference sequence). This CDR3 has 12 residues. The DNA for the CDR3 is TGTGCCATCCGGGACAGGGACACTGAAGCTTTCTTT. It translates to CAIRDRDTEAFF.

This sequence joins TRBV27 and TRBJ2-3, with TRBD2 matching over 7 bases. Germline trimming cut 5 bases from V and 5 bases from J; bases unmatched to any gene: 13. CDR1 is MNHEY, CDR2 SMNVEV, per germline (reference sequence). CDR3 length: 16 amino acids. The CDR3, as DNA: TGTGCCAGCAGTCCCAAGGTGGCGGGAGCGGGAGATACGCAGTATTTT. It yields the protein CASSPKVAGAGDTQYF.

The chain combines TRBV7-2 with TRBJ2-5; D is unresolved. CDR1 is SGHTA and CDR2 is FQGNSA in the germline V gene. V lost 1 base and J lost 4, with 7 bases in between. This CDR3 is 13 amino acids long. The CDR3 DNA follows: TGTGCCAGCAGCTTAGGTCTTAGAGAGACCCAGTACTTC. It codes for CASSLGLRETQYF.